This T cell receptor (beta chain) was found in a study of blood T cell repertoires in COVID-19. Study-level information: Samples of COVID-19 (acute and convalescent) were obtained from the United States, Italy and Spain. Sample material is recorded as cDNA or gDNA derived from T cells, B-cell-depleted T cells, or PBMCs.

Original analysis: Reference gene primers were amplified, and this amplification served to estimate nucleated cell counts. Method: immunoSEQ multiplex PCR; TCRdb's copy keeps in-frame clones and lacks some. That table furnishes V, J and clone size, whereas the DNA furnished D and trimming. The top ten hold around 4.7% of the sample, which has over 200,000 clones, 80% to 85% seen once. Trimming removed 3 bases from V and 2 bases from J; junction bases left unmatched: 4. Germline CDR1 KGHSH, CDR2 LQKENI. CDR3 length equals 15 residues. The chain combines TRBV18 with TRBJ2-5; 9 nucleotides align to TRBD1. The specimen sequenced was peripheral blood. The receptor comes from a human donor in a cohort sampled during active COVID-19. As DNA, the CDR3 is TGTGCCAGCTCACCCAGGACAGGGGCACAAGAGACCCAGTACTTC. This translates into CASSPRTGAQETQYF.